This is a list of T cell receptor beta chains from one sample in a study of shared clonotypes between healthy human individuals. Sequencing used immunoSEQ multiplex PCR; TCRdb keeps in-frame clones, though not all of them. The data contain more than 400,000 clones, approximately 94% of them seen just once; the ten biggest clones take up about 0.06%. Sequencing input: naive CD4+ T cells sorted from blood. These receptors came from a woman aged 30 to 39 in good health. Each CDR3 is given with its conserved first and last residue.

V gene: TRBV7-9
CDR3 protein: CASSFEAGDYEQYF

V gene: TRBV27
CDR3 protein: CASLGQGMGEQYF

V gene: TRBV2
CDR3 protein: CASSGGRSGPRIEKLFF

V gene: TRBV28
CDR3 protein: CASRLQGFQPQHF

V gene: TRBV13
CDR3 protein: CASSQLAGGYNEQFF

V gene: TRBV5-1
CDR3 protein: CASKGLAGSSTDTQYF

V gene: TRBV19
CDR3 protein: CASRDPGGSNTGELFF

V gene: TRBV19
CDR3 protein: CASTTGKGADYGYTF

V gene: TRBV11-3
CDR3 protein: CASSRGSGNTIYF

V gene: TRBV11-2
CDR3 protein: CASSSGLLGTDTQYF

V gene: TRBV2
CDR3 protein: CASRARTGYYGYTF

V gene: TRBV27
CDR3 protein: CASSLPRGGYYEQYF

V gene: TRBV5-1
CDR3 protein: CASQSGFRGLYNEQFF

V gene: TRBV11-2
CDR3 protein: CASSLSSGSTYEQYF

V gene: TRBV6-4
CDR3 protein: CASRDSPNYGYTF

V gene: TRBV2
CDR3 protein: CASIPGVETQYF